The 20 T cell receptor beta chains below were found in one sample sequenced in a study of T cell repertoires in aging, cancer and after chemotherapy. TCR beta rearrangements were amplified from peripheral blood genomic DNA. TRB rearrangements spanning V, D and J were amplified using mixed TRB-A/B primers. Each CDR3 protein gets one entry after TCRdb re-called the multiplex PCR reads with MiXCR. Of approximately 4,900 distinct CDR3 sequences listed, approximately 50% are singletons. The sequencing sample was made of blood. The receptors originated from a human donor in good health.

This clonotype has just a few counts. The chain links TRBV19 to TRBJ1-1; possibly TRBD1 for D (5 bases). Trimming pared 3 bases from V and 3 bases from J, leaving 14 bases between. The CDR3 runs 15 residues. Looked up from germline, CDR1 is LNHDA and CDR2 is SQIVND (reference sequence). CDR3 coding DNA: TGTGCCAGTAGTATCGCCGGATGGGGGGACACTGAAGCTTTCTTT. Its translation: CASSIAGWGDTEAFF.

This chain uses TRBV12-3 or TRBV12-4 with TRBJ2-2; no definite D call. V lost 2 bases to trimming and J lost 6 bases, with 7 bases between them. The CDR3 covers 13 residues. The CDR3 DNA follows: TGTGCCAGCAGTTTAATAGAATCCGGGGAGCTGTTTTTT. Its translation is CASSLIESGELFF.

This clonotype was counted between two and nine times. This chain connects TRBV6-1 to TRBJ1-2; the D is unclear. The germline V gene encodes CDR1 MNHNS and CDR2 SASEGT. The ends were cut back, 2 bases at V and 7 bases at J, with 14 bases in the middle. The CDR3 runs to 14 residues. The CDR3 DNA reads as TGTGCCAGCAGTGAACTCCCAGAGTTAGCTGGCTACACCTTC. Translated: CASSELPELAGYTF.

The rearrangement joins TRBV29-1 to TRBJ2-4; 11 nucleotides agree with TRBD2. With V trimmed by 4 bases and J by 0 bases, 14 bases remained unmatched. The CDR3 is made up of 19 amino acids. The germline V gene has CDR1 SQVTM and CDR2 ANQGSEA. Written as DNA, the CDR3 is TGCAGCGTTGGAGTTTGGGGTAGCGGGAGGGACTTAGCCAAAAACATTCAGTACTTC. Its translation: CSVGVWGSGRDLAKNIQYF.

The chain uses TRBV6-6 and TRBJ2-1; weak D call: TRBD1 (6 bases). V was shortened by 2 bases and J by 0 bases, with 11 bases between the two germline ends. Germline CDR1 reads MNHNY; CDR2 reads SVGAGI (reference sequence). The CDR3 runs 16 residues. CDR3 DNA: TGTGCCAGCAGTTACCCCCGCAGGGGCTCCTACAATGAGCAGTTCTTC. Translating it yields CASSYPRRGSYNEQFF.

The rearrangement links TRBV18 to TRBJ2-3, with 10 bases matching TRBD2. Looked up from germline, CDR1 is KGHSH and CDR2 is LQKENI. The CDR3 loop spans 16 amino acids. After removal of 3 bases from V and 4 bases from J, the junction contained 7 bases not matched to a gene. The CDR3 reads CASSPIRTSGPDTQYF. CDR3 DNA sequence: TGTGCCAGCTCACCCATCCGGACTAGCGGCCCAGATACGCAGTATTTT.

The chain joins TRBV30 to TRBJ2-5; TRBD1 is a possible D gene (7 bases). The CDR3 covers 14 residues. The germline V and J ends were trimmed by 5 bases and 4 bases, with 17 bases remaining between them. Looked up from germline, CDR1 is GTSNPN and CDR2 is SVGIG (reference sequence). CDR3 DNA sequence: TGTGCCTGGCACCTAACAGGGGAGGTAGAGACCCAGTACTTC. Translating it yields CAWHLTGEVETQYF.

This clonotype showed up just a few times. The CDR3 nucleotides are TGTGCCAGCAGCGATGGGACTAGCGCCCCCTACGAGCAGTACTTC. It codes for CASSDGTSAPYEQYF. V gene TRBV5-6 combines with J gene TRBJ2-7; 10 bases fit TRBD2. The CDR3 is made up of 15 amino acids. V lost 4 bases, J lost 2 bases, and 6 bases stayed unmatched. CDR1 SGHDT and CDR2 YYEEEE come from the germline V gene.

The chain links TRBV29-1 to TRBJ2-3; TRBD2 matches at 10 bases. The germline gives CDR1 SQVTM, CDR2 ANQGSEA. CDR3 length: 14 residues. V dropped 2 bases and J dropped 3; count of bases not matched to a gene: 2. The CDR3 DNA is TGCAGCGTTGAACCTAGCGGGAGTACAGATACGCAGTATTTT. This translates into CSVEPSGSTDTQYF.

This clonotype was counted between two and nine times. The chain recombines TRBV6-1 with TRBJ2-7; D possibly matches TRBD1 or TRBD2 (5 bases each). CDR3 length equals 11 residues. Germline CDR1 MNHNS, CDR2 SASEGT. The V gene lost 8 bases and the J gene lost 3 bases, with 8 bases spanning the gap. The CDR3 coding sequence is TGTGCCAGCGGGGGAGTCTACGAGCAGTACTTC. Protein sequence: CASGGVYEQYF.

This clonotype was counted only a few times. The CDR3: CASNPGTPNSPLHF. CDR3 sequence (DNA): TGTGCCTCAAATCCCGGGACACCCAATTCACCCCTCCACTTT. The gene calls are TRBV30 and TRBJ1-6; tentative D call: TRBD1 (6 bases). The germline gives CDR1 GTSNPN, CDR2 SVGIG (reference sequence). The CDR3 extends over 14 amino acids. Trimming cost V 7 bases and J 7 bases, with 17 bases left between them. The full variable domain, with the rest looked up from reference TRBV30 and TRBJ1-6, is SQTIHQWPATLVQPVGSPLSLECTVEGTSNPNLYWYRQAAGRGLQLLFYSVGIGQISSEVPQNLSASRPQDRQFILSSKKLLLSDSGFYLCASNPGTPNSPLHFGNGTRLTVT.

This clonotype occurred once. V usage is TRBV27 and J usage is TRBJ1-6, with 9 nucleotides matching TRBD1. Germline V gives CDR1 MNHEY, CDR2 SMNVEV (reference sequence). The CDR3 contains 17 residues. V trimming: 5 bases; J trimming: 0 bases; junction bases outside the gene matches: 5. This CDR3 is CASSARTGVSYNSPLHF. CDR3 coding DNA: TGTGCCAGCAGTGCCCGGACAGGGGTCTCCTATAATTCACCCCTCCACTTT.

The V and J genes are TRBV19 and TRBJ2-2; D possibly corresponds to TRBD1 (5 bases). This CDR3 has 14 residues. The germline V gene has CDR1 LNHDA and CDR2 SQIVND (reference sequence). The germline V and J ends were trimmed by 1 base and 7 bases, with 10 bases remaining between them. In nucleotides, the CDR3 is TGTGCCAGTAGTATAGGATCAGGGTTCGGGGAGCTGTTTTTT. Protein sequence: CASSIGSGFGELFF.

In its sample, this clonotype was seen a few times. The J gene is TRBJ1-2, the V gene TRBV6-5, with a weak D call TRBD1 (6 bases). Germline V CDR1 and CDR2: MNHEY, SVGAGI. CDR3 size: 17 residues. Between the trimmed V and J ends, which lost 8 bases and 4 bases, there was a span of 26 bases. The CDR3: CASQYHLRDTGFYGYTF. CDR3 in DNA: TGTGCCAGCCAATATCACTTACGGGACACAGGCTTCTATGGCTACACCTTC.

The gene calls are TRBV7-9 and TRBJ2-1, with unresolved D. CDR1 is SEHNR, CDR2 FQNEAQ, per germline (reference sequence). V lost 0 bases and J 3 bases, leaving 0 bases between the germline ends. CDR3 length: 12 amino acids. In DNA form, the CDR3 reads TGTGCCAGCAGCTTAGCCTACAATGAGCAGTTCTTC. Its protein product is CASSLAYNEQFF.

This clonotype turned up a few times. V is TRBV6-5 and J is TRBJ2-1; D is perhaps TRBD2 (7 bases). The germline gives CDR1 MNHEY, CDR2 SVGAGI. V was shortened by 2 bases and J by 11 bases, with 10 bases between the two germline ends. The CDR3 runs to 12 residues. The CDR3 is CASSYGRGKQFF. The CDR3 bases are TGTGCCAGCAGTTACGGGAGGGGGAAGCAGTTCTTC.

This clonotype has just a few counts. V gene TRBV30 combines with J gene TRBJ1-2; 10 nucleotides align to TRBD1. The CDR3 totals 15 residues. CDR1 is GTSNPN and CDR2 is SVGIG in the germline V gene (reference sequence). The V and J ends lost 2 bases and 4 bases, in that order; junction bases with no gene match: 7. The CDR3 is CAWSLTGGAGYGYTF. CDR3 coding DNA: TGTGCCTGGAGTTTGACAGGGGGCGCGGGCTATGGCTACACCTTC.

As to this clonotype: One end of the junction is discordant with germline, which a read error may explain. J is TRBJ2-5 and V is TRBV6-6, with D hard to call. Germline V gene lookup returns CDR1 MNHNY and CDR2 SVGAGI (reference sequence). The CDR3 totals 14 residues. The CDR3 coding sequence is TGTGCCATCAGTGAAAGGGCGGTGAAAGAGACCCAGTACTTC. Amino acids: CAISERAVKETQYF.

The chain carries TRBV6-5 and TRBJ2-7; 7 positions agree with TRBD2. CDR1 and CDR2 (germline): MNHEY, SVGAGI. The CDR3 is 13 amino acids. V dropped 5 bases and J dropped 8; count of bases not matched to a gene: 9. The DNA of the CDR3 is TGTGCCAGCAGTCGGGGGGACCCCGGACAGCAGTACTTC. Its protein product is CASSRGDPGQQYF.

The J gene is TRBJ2-7, the V gene TRBV5-6, with D possibly being TRBD1 (6 bases). Trimming took off 8 bases at V and 3 bases at J, with 18 bases between the two ends. CDR1 is SGHDT and CDR2 is YYEEEE in the germline V gene. CDR3 length: 14 residues. This chain's CDR3 is CARSPRQVHYEQYF. The CDR3, as DNA: TGTGCCAGAAGCCCCCGACAGGTACACTACGAGCAGTACTTC.